These 20 T cell receptor beta chains originate from one sample sequenced in a study of blood T cell repertoires in COVID-19. Sequencing was performed with immunoSEQ multiplex PCR; in TCRdb, only in-frame clones are kept and a portion is missing. Of about 59,000 clones detected, about nine tenths appear once; the ten largest clones hold 8.6%. Sequenced: peripheral blood. All receptors come from a human donor in a cohort sampled during active COVID-19.

This clone has a single count. The chain recombines TRBV18 with TRBJ1-1, with 7 bases aligning to TRBD1. The CDR3 covers 15 residues. V lost 5 bases, J lost 2 bases, and 8 bases stayed unmatched. Germline assignment: CDR1 KGHSH and CDR2 LQKENI. CDR3 amino acids: CASSTTTGYNTEAFF. CDR3 bases: TGTGCCAGCTCAACCACGACAGGGTACAACACTGAAGCTTTCTTT.

The chain is built from TRBV20-1 and TRBJ2-1; 8 bases match TRBD2. The V gene end was trimmed by 3 bases and the J gene end by 7 bases; junction bases not matched to a gene: 11. Germline loops: CDR1 DFQATT, CDR2 SNEGSKA (reference sequence). This CDR3 contains 15 residues. The CDR3 sequence: CSASQPGGARNEQFF. CDR3 DNA: TGCAGTGCTAGTCAACCCGGGGGGGCTCGGAATGAGCAGTTCTTC.

The rearrangement links TRBV29-1 to TRBJ2-3, with D perhaps matching TRBD2 (5 bases). Germline V gives CDR1 SQVTM, CDR2 ANQGSEA. Between the trimmed V and J ends, which lost 4 bases and 5 bases, there was a span of 13 bases. The CDR3 length is 13 residues. The CDR3 spells CSVVGELVDTQYF. CDR3 sequence (DNA): TGCAGCGTTGTTGGGGAGTTGGTAGATACGCAGTATTTT.

The V gene is TRBV6-6, the J gene TRBJ2-7, with 10 nucleotides matching TRBD2. The V gene's germline CDR1 is MNHNY and CDR2 SVGAGI (reference sequence). CDR3 length equals 14 residues. V lost 6 bases to trimming and J lost 2 bases; unmatched junction nucleotides: 4. The DNA of the CDR3 is TGTGCCAGCAGCCCGGGACTAGCGACCTACGAGCAGTACTTC. It codes for CASSPGLATYEQYF.

The chain recombines TRBV10-3 with TRBJ1-1; TRBD1 matches 8 bases. The germline V gene encodes CDR1 ENHRY and CDR2 SYGVKD. The CDR3 runs 14 residues. J gave up 0 bases and V 10 bases, and 7 bases lay outside the gene matches. The CDR3 coding sequence is TGTGCCACCTTGGACAGGGCCTTGAACACTGAAGCTTTCTTT. Protein: CATLDRALNTEAFF.

This chain links TRBV4-1 with TRBJ2-7; 7 nucleotides match TRBD2. Germline values: CDR1 MGHRA, CDR2 YSYEKL. The CDR3 is made up of 15 amino acids. Unmatched junction bases numbered 9, after V lost 4 bases and J lost 3 bases. CDR3 amino acids: CASSPYSSGLYEQYF. Written as DNA, the CDR3 is TGCGCCAGCAGCCCATATTCTAGCGGTCTCTACGAGCAGTACTTC.

The V and J genes are TRBV5-1 and TRBJ2-3, with D possibly being TRBD2 (6 bases). The CDR3 spans 14 residues. V was cut by 6 bases and J by 0 bases, with 11 bases left in between. Germline lookup yields CDR1 SGHRS and CDR2 YFSETQ. The chain's CDR3 is CASKTSPSTDTQYF. DNA for the CDR3: TGCGCCAGCAAGACTAGTCCGAGCACAGATACGCAGTATTTT. Supplemented by reference TRBV5-1 and TRBJ2-3, the full variable domain reads KAGVTQTPRYLIKTRGQQVTLSCSPISGHRSVSWYQQTPGQGLQFLFEYFSETQRNKGNFPGRFSGRQFSNSRSEMNVSTLELGDSALYLCASKTSPSTDTQYFGPGTRLTVL.

This clone showed up just once. The chain recombines TRBV11-2 with TRBJ2-4; the match to TRBD1 covers 9 bases. This CDR3 contains 18 residues. The V gene's germline CDR1 is SGHAT and CDR2 FQNNGV. The V segment lost 5 bases and the J segment 0 bases; nucleotides outside the gene matches: 11. This chain's CDR3 is CASSPGRTGALAKNIQYF. The CDR3 nucleotides read TGTGCCAGCAGCCCCGGCCGGACAGGGGCCCTAGCCAAAAACATTCAGTACTTC.

J is TRBJ2-7 and V is TRBV11-2; TRBD2 aligns across 11 bases. This CDR3 contains 14 residues. The V and J ends lost 5 bases and 5 bases, in that order; junction bases with no gene match: 5. Germline values: CDR1 SGHAT, CDR2 FQNNGV. CDR3 DNA sequence: TGTGCCAGCAGCCCCGGGACTAGCGGTAACGAGCAGTACTTC. As protein: CASSPGTSGNEQYF.

This chain connects TRBV5-1 to TRBJ2-1; 7 bases are a match to TRBD1. The V gene end was trimmed by 0 bases and the J gene end by 2 bases; junction bases not matched to a gene: 2. The CDR3 runs 15 residues. Looked up from germline, CDR1 is SGHRS and CDR2 is YFSETQ. The CDR3 DNA follows: TGCGCCAGCAGCTTGGGCCAGGGGGCCTACAATGAGCAGTTCTTC. Translated, it gives CASSLGQGAYNEQFF. The full variable domain, rest sourced from reference TRBV5-1 and TRBJ2-1, is KAGVTQTPRYLIKTRGQQVTLSCSPISGHRSVSWYQQTPGQGLQFLFEYFSETQRNKGNFPGRFSGRQFSNSRSEMNVSTLELGDSALYLCASSLGQGAYNEQFFGPGTRLTVL.

V is TRBV19 and J is TRBJ1-3, with D unresolved. Looked up from germline, CDR1 is LNHDA and CDR2 is SQIVND (reference sequence). V was pared by 2 bases and J by 0 bases, with 8 bases between. The CDR3 totals 15 residues. The CDR3 DNA reads TGTGCCAGTAGTATACTATGGTCCTCTGGAAACACCATATATTTT. Translating it yields CASSILWSSGNTIYF.

This clone was observed a single time. The chain employs TRBV7-8 and TRBJ2-7, with 10 bases lining up with TRBD1. Trimming at V came to 5 bases and at J to 3 bases, leaving 7 bases not matched to a gene. Germline V gene lookup returns CDR1 SGHVS and CDR2 FQNEAQ. The CDR3 runs to 15 residues. The CDR3 DNA reads as TGTGCCAGCAGCCCAAGGACAGGGGGGCTCTACGAGCAGTACTTC. It specifies CASSPRTGGLYEQYF.

The gene calls are TRBV2 and TRBJ1-1; D gene uncertain. Trimming stripped 3 bases from V and 3 bases from J, with 11 bases between. CDR3 length: 14 residues. The germline CDR1 and CDR2 sequences are SNHLY and FYNNEI. For the CDR3, the DNA is TGTGCCAGCAGTGACTCCGGGAGTTACACTGAAGCTTTCTTT. Its protein product is CASSDSGSYTEAFF.

V is TRBV5-1 and J is TRBJ2-3, with D unresolved. Trimming took 0 bases from V and 4 from J, leaving 9 bases between them. The CDR3 contains 14 residues. Germline-derived CDR1 and CDR2 are SGHRS and YFSETQ. As DNA, the CDR3 is TGCGCCAGCAGCTTGGCAGGATCGGCAGATACGCAGTATTTT. Residues: CASSLAGSADTQYF. Supplemented by reference TRBV5-1 and TRBJ2-3, the full variable domain reads KAGVTQTPRYLIKTRGQQVTLSCSPISGHRSVSWYQQTPGQGLQFLFEYFSETQRNKGNFPGRFSGRQFSNSRSEMNVSTLELGDSALYLCASSLAGSADTQYFGPGTRLTVL.

CDR3 region: CASRVEPLGGTGELFF. Written as DNA, the CDR3 is TGCGCCAGCAGGGTAGAGCCCCTCGGGGGCACCGGGGAGCTGTTTTTT. The chain employs TRBV5-1 and TRBJ2-2; D may be TRBD2 (6 bases). CDR3 length: 16 amino acids. The V gene lost 5 bases and the J gene lost 4 bases, with 18 bases spanning the gap. From germline, CDR1 is SGHRS and CDR2 YFSETQ.

V usage is TRBV27 and J usage is TRBJ2-7, with 7 bases lining up with TRBD1. Germline assignment: CDR1 MNHEY and CDR2 SMNVEV (reference sequence). The CDR3 sequence is 15 residues long. J was trimmed by 3 bases and V by 5 bases; bases with no gene match: 10. CDR3 protein: CASSVRQGLDYEQYF. CDR3 DNA: TGTGCCAGCAGTGTAAGACAGGGTCTAGACTACGAGCAGTACTTC.

The rearrangement joins TRBV28 to TRBJ2-7; TRBD1 aligns across 7 bases. The CDR3 contains 14 residues. The J segment lost 4 bases and the V segment lost 7 bases, leaving 10 bases of the junction unmatched. Germline V lookup: CDR1 MDHEN, CDR2 SYDVKM. The CDR3 loop reads CASTVQGQNYEQYF. CDR3 nucleotides: TGTGCCAGCACCGTGCAGGGACAGAATTACGAGCAGTACTTC.

For the CDR3, the DNA is TGTGCCAGCAGTTACGGGGGGTTCACCTACGAGCAGTACTTC. It codes for CASSYGGFTYEQYF. V and J are TRBV6-5 and TRBJ2-7; maybe TRBD2 (6 bases). This CDR3 contains 14 residues. V lost 2 bases to trimming and J lost 2 bases, with 10 bases between them. In germline, CDR1 is MNHEY, CDR2 SVGAGI.

This chain uses TRBV25-1 with TRBJ1-6; D is ambiguous. This CDR3 spans 11 amino acids. The V end was cut by 3 bases, the J end by 14 bases, with 8 bases between. CDR1 and CDR2 from the germline V gene are MGHDK and SYGVNS. CDR3 DNA sequence: TGTGCCAGCAGTGACTCTAGGACCCTCCACTTT. Translating it yields CASSDSRTLHF.

V usage is TRBV29-1 and J usage is TRBJ1-2; D is perhaps TRBD1 (5 bases). Per the germline V gene, CDR1 is SQVTM and CDR2 is ANQGSEA. V dropped 1 base and J dropped 1 base, with 7 bases sitting between them. The CDR3 is 13 amino acids. The CDR3 coding sequence is TGCAGCGTTGAAGTCGGACATAACTATGGCTACACCTTC. Amino acid sequence: CSVEVGHNYGYTF.